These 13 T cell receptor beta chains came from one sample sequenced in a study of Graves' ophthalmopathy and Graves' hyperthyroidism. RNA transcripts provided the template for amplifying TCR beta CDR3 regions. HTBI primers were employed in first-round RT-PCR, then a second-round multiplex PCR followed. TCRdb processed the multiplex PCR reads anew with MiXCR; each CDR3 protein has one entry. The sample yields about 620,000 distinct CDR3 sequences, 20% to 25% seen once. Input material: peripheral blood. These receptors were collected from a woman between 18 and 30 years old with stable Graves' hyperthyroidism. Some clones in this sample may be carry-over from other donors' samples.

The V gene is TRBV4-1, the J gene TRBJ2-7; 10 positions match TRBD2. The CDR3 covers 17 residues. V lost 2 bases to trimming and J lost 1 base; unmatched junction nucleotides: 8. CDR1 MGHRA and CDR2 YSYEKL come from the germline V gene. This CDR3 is CASSQQSALAGSYEQYF. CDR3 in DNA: TGCGCCAGCAGCCAACAAAGTGCACTAGCGGGGTCCTACGAGCAGTACTTC.

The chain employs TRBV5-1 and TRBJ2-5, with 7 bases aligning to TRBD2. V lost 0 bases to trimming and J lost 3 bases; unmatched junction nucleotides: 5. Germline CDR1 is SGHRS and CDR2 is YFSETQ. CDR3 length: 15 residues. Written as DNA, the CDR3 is TGCGCCAGCAGCTTGGCCGTGCTAGCGGAAGAGACCCAGTACTTC. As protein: CASSLAVLAEETQYF.

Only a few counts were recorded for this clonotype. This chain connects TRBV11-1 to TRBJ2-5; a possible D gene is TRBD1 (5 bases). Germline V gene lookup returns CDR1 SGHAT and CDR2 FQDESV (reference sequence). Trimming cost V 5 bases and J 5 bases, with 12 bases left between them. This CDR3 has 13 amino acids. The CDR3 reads CASSPQGIETQYF. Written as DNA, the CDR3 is TGTGCCAGCAGCCCCCAGGGTATCGAGACCCAGTACTTC.

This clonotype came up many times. DNA for the CDR3: TGTGCCAGCAGCCCCGTTGTTGGCAATCAGCCCCAGCATTTT. Protein product: CASSPVVGNQPQHF. The chain carries TRBV6-2 or TRBV6-3 and TRBJ1-5; D ambiguous. Trimming removed 6 bases from V and 2 bases from J, with 11 bases in between. Per germline, CDR1 MNHEY and CDR2 SVGEGT. This CDR3 spans 14 amino acids.

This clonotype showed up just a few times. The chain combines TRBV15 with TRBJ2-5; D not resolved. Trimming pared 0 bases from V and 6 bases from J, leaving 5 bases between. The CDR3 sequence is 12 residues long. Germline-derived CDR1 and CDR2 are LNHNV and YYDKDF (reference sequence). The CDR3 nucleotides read TGTGCCACCAGCAGAGAGAGGCAGACCCAGTACTTC. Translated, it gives CATSRERQTQYF.

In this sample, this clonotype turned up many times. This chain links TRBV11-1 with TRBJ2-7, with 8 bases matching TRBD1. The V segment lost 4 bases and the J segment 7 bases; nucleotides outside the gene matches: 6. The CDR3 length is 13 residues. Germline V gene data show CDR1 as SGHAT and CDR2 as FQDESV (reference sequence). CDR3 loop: CASSSGGSLEQYF. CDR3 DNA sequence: TGTGCCAGCAGCTCAGGGGGCTCTTTGGAGCAGTACTTC.

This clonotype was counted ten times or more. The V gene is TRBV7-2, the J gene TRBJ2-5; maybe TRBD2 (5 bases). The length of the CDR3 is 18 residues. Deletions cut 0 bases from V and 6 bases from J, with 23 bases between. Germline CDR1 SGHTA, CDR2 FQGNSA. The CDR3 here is CASSLAVDWLALTKTQYF. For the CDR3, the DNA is TGTGCCAGCAGCTTAGCGGTTGATTGGCTAGCATTAACGAAGACCCAGTACTTC.

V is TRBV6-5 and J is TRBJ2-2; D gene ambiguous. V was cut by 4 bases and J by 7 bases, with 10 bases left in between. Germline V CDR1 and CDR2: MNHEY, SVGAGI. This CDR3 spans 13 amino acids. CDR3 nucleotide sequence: TGTGCCAGCAGTTTGCCGGTGGGCGGGGAGCTGTTTTTT. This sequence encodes CASSLPVGGELFF.

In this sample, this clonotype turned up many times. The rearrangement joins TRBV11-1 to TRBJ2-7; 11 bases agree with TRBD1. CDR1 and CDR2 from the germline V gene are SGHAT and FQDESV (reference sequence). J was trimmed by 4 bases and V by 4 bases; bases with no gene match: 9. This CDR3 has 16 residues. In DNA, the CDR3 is TGTGCCAGCAGCTCCTCCCCCGGGACAGGGGGGTACGAGCAGTACTTC. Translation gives CASSSSPGTGGYEQYF.

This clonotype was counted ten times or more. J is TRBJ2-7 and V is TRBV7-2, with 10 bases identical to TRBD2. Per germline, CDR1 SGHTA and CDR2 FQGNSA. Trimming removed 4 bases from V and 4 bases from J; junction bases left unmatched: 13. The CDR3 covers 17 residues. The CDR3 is CASSYASGTSAEYEQYF. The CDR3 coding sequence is TGTGCCAGCAGCTACGCATCCGGGACTAGCGCGGAATACGAGCAGTACTTC.

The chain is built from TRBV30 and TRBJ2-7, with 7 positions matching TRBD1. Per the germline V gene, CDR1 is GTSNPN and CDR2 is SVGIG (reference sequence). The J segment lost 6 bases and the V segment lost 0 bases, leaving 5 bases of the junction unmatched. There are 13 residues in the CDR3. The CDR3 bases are TGTGCCTGGAGTGTCGGCAGGGGGTGCGAGCAGTACTTC. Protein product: CAWSVGRGCEQYF.

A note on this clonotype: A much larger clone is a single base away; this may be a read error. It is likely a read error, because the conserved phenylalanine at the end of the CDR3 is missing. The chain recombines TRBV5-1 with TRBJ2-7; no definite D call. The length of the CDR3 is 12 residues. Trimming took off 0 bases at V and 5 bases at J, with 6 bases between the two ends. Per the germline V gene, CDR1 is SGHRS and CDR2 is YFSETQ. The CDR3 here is CASSLEFNEQYY. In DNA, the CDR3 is TGCGCCAGCAGCTTGGAGTTCAACGAGCAGTACTAC.

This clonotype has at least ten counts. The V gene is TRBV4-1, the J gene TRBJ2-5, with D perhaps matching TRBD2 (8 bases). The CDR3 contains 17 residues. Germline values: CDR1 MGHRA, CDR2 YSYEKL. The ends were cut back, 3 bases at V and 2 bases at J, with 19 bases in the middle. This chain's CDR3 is CASSHQGDSGIQETQYF. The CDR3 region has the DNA TGCGCCAGCAGCCACCAGGGGGATAGCGGGATACAAGAGACCCAGTACTTC.